This TCR beta chain was profiled in a study of T cells in localized non-small cell lung cancer (dated by TCRdb to the early 2020s). For the study in its entirety: Comparing tumors with uninvolved tumor-adjacent lungs, the study looked at the T cell repertoires of fewer than 250 patients with early-stage NSCLC. A mean age of around 69 years was recorded for the NSCLC patients, of whom 129 were male and around 100 were female. The cohort comprised roughly 220 treatment-naïve NSCLC patients with resected, localized lung tumors.

Two independent pathologists confirmed that the uninvolved adjacent lung, which was taken at least 2 cm from the tumor margin, was free of atypia. At diagnosis, tumor, uninvolved tumor-adjacent lung and peripheral blood were collected and then preserved as a mix of FFPE and fresh-frozen material. Results the study describes overall, beyond this receptor: Of the top 100 tumor clones, a median of roughly 53 were detected in paired uninvolved adjacent lung; roughly 29 were also among that lung's top 100. Longer overall survival was associated with higher T cell density in blood, whereas shorter survival was associated with higher clonality in adjacent lung. The highest T cell clonality was observed in uninvolved tumor-adjacent lung, where clonality exceeded that of tumor, suggesting that antigenic responses were more focused in uninvolved tumor-adjacent lung. Because multi-region tumor sequencing was not done, intratumor heterogeneity could not be ruled out. Because of the exploratory design, TCR variables were selected using unadjusted p-values without false-discovery rate correction.

On this clone itself: The antigen it binds to is not known. No qualities accompany the bases; no much larger clone lies one base away.

Reading the germline V gene gives CDR1 KGHSH and CDR2 LQKENI. V and J lose 0 bases and 3 bases, and a span of 8 bases separates them. Spanning cysteine to phenylalanine, the CDR3 consists of 15 amino acids. The entry retains the CDR3 DNA only, 45 bases that are in frame from base 1. The immunoSEQ Assay was used to sequence TCR beta CDR3 regions from DNA. From the authors' description of their analysis: To compute T cell density, TCR beta template counts were normalized to usable DNA, which was estimated by amplifying housekeeping genes. The preseqR package was used to estimate richness by extrapolating to 400,000 templates for PBMC samples and to 120,000 templates for tissue samples. Clonality was defined as one minus Pielou's evenness. Tissue-enriched TCRs were identified by differential abundance testing using productive amino-acid clonotypes, minimum total count 5 and alpha 0.1. The Jaccard Index and the Morisita Overlap Index were used to measure how much the repertoires overlapped between compartments. GLIPH clustered TCR beta CDR3s with public tetramer-defined viral CDR3s; viral motifs required at least three viral sequences plus V-gene enrichment. TCRdb took this table from immuneACCESS and kept in-frame rearrangements with V and J called. Such tables lack part of the clones; where checked against another copy, unresolved V genes explain under half of the gap, and the rest is unexplained. D and trimming were read from the DNA, whereas the V and J calls and clone size are those reported in that table. This sample gives some 1,300 clones in total; about 25% of them show up just once. Clones ranked in the top ten supply about 30% of the sample.

The input for sequencing was normal lung tissue next to the tumor, taken before any cancer treatment. This TCR was recovered from a male donor aged 60 or older with stage I lung adenocarcinoma. The chain couples TRBV18 to TRBJ2-2; the D gene cannot be resolved reliably. The DNA is TGTGCCAGCTCACCACCGGCGGCAGACACCGGGGAGCTGTTTTTT. Translated, it gives CASSPPAADTGELFF.